The rows below give T cell receptor beta chains drawn from one sample of a study of blood T cells in healthy people across ages. TCRdb processed the 5' RACE reads anew with MiXCR; each CDR3 protein has one entry. The sample lists under 1,000,000 distinct CDR3 sequences, 35% to 50% seen once, with about a sixth in the top ten. Input material: blood. These receptors all come from an older man in good health. Each CDR3 is given with its conserved first and last residue. Each record gives: V gene, clone size, J gene, CDR3 length, CDR3 protein. Size is omitted from some rows. Given values are once, few, many or a class for expanded clones.

>TRBV4-3|.|TRBJ1-5|19
CASSQEPPTGGDYGQPQHF
>TRBV5-1|few|TRBJ2-1|16
CASSLMGRYSYNEQFF
>TRBV4-2|.|TRBJ2-1|16
CASSQDKRAGEGEQFF
>TRBV20-1|.|TRBJ2-1|14
CSATSGRGNNEQFF
>TRBV12-3/TRBV12-4|.|TRBJ2-1|12
CASTQELDEQFF
>TRBV4-3|.|TRBJ2-5|15
CASSPRRAGAGTQYF
>TRBV20-1|many|TRBJ1-6|15
CSATHADSRYSPLHF
>TRBV12-3/TRBV12-4|.|TRBJ2-4|15
CASSLTGGFAQGQYF
>TRBV6-5|.|TRBJ1-5|14
CASSLGVREQPQHF
>TRBV12-3/TRBV12-4|.|TRBJ2-6|16
CASRPSTGSGANVLTF
>TRBV7-2|few|TRBJ2-7|16
CASSLGGAENSYEQYF
>TRBV9|.|TRBJ2-3|16
CASSGRQGSVRDTQYF
>TRBV15|.|.|14
CATSRTLGGYEQYF
>TRBV20-1|.|TRBJ2-7|14
CSARGKIGSYEQYF
>TRBV19|.|TRBJ2-4|17
CASSLRQGVSSGDIQYF
>TRBV3-1|.|.|11
CASSRAHEQYF
>TRBV6-2/TRBV6-3|.|TRBJ2-7|14
CASSYSTGAYEQYF
>TRBV20-1|few|TRBJ2-5|14
CSASAGGRLDEQYF
>TRBV20-1|.|TRBJ2-3|15
CSARPLAEGTDTQYF
>TRBV5-1|.|TRBJ1-1|15
CASSPIPRENTEAFF
>TRBV5-1|.|TRBJ2-5|15
CASSRSDALYNEQYF
>TRBV6-1|.|TRBJ2-5|14
CASRTLANQETQYF
>TRBV20-1|few|.|14
CSAREAGSLNEQYF
>TRBV6-6|few|TRBJ2-5|15
CASSRDRVSQETQYF
>TRBV2|once|TRBJ2-1|15
CASSEAQGVLGQQFF
>TRBV6-6|.|TRBJ1-5|15
CASSFTGGLGQPQHF
>TRBV29-1|few|TRBJ2-3|16
CSVEDRVSKASDTQYF
>TRBV4-1|.|TRBJ2-7|16
CAGSKGLAGATYEQYF
>TRBV7-9|.|TRBJ1-2|17
CASSSTRGARSDYGYTF
>TRBV5-1|many|TRBJ2-5|14
CASSLSSVGETQYF
>TRBV27|.|.|15
CASSSGTGEWYEQYF
>TRBV29-1|.|TRBJ2-1|16
CSVVPLAGASYSEQFF
>TRBV20-1|.|TRBJ2-3|13
CSAKSSGSGTQYF
>TRBV6-2/TRBV6-3|.|TRBJ2-1|13
CASSVRASNEQFF
>TRBV10-2|many|TRBJ2-1|14
CASIGDRGSYEQFF
>TRBV5-1|few|TRBJ1-2|14
CASNPRQGAYGYTF
>TRBV5-6|.|TRBJ2-1|16
CASSVAYRLGHNEQFF
>TRBV2|.|TRBJ2-2|13
CASIGTSPGELFF
>TRBV27|.|TRBJ2-4|15
CASSPNRDSGHIQYF
>TRBV29-1|few|TRBJ2-7|10
CSVTEDEQYF
>TRBV6-5|few|TRBJ2-5|15
CASSYGQGGQETQYF
>TRBV20-1|.|TRBJ2-3|13
CSAREGPSDTQYF
>TRBV6-6|.|TRBJ2-5|15
CASSFGQALQETQYF
>TRBV3-1|once|TRBJ1-5|14
CASSQAQSNQPQHF
>TRBV29-1|few|TRBJ1-1|14
CSVALTGGNTEAFF
>TRBV11-2|.|TRBJ2-7|15
CASSITGQESYEQYF
>TRBV20-1|.|TRBJ2-3|18
CSAILLVRESWDTDTQYF
>TRBV6-2/TRBV6-3|.|TRBJ2-3|15
CASSAAGIGTDTQYF
>TRBV5-1|.|TRBJ2-5|13
CASSGLVEETQYF
>TRBV28|.|TRBJ2-3|12
CASASRRDTQYF
>TRBV6-6|.|TRBJ1-1|13
CASGRTDGTEAFF